This TCR beta chain comes out of a study of post-analysis software for immune sequencing data. Points from the study as a whole: TRBV5-6, TRBV5-1 and TRBV20-1 belonged to a set of about 5 TRBV segments that were more frequent in patients than controls.

There are 14 residues in the CDR3. Germline values: CDR1 SGHTA, CDR2 FQGNSA. The V end lost 5 bases, the J end lost 4 bases, and 13 bases lay between the germline ends. The TCR beta cDNA libraries contained unique molecular identifiers. Starting from about 1 to 10 million T cells, the study yielded about 540,000 cDNA molecules. TCRdb independently ran MiXCR on the PCR reads; one entry per CDR3 protein. The profile shows fewer than 700,000 distinct CDR3 sequences, roughly 40% of them singletons. Concerning this clonotype itself: Its antigen is unknown.

The material sequenced was blood. V is TRBV7-2 and J is TRBJ2-3; TRBD1 might be the D (5 bases). This receptor was taken from a girl between 5 and 17 years old with multiple sclerosis. The CDR3 sequence: CASSTPSRADTQYF. The CDR3 DNA reads as TGTGCCAGCAGCACCCCGAGCAGGGCAGATACGCAGTATTTT.